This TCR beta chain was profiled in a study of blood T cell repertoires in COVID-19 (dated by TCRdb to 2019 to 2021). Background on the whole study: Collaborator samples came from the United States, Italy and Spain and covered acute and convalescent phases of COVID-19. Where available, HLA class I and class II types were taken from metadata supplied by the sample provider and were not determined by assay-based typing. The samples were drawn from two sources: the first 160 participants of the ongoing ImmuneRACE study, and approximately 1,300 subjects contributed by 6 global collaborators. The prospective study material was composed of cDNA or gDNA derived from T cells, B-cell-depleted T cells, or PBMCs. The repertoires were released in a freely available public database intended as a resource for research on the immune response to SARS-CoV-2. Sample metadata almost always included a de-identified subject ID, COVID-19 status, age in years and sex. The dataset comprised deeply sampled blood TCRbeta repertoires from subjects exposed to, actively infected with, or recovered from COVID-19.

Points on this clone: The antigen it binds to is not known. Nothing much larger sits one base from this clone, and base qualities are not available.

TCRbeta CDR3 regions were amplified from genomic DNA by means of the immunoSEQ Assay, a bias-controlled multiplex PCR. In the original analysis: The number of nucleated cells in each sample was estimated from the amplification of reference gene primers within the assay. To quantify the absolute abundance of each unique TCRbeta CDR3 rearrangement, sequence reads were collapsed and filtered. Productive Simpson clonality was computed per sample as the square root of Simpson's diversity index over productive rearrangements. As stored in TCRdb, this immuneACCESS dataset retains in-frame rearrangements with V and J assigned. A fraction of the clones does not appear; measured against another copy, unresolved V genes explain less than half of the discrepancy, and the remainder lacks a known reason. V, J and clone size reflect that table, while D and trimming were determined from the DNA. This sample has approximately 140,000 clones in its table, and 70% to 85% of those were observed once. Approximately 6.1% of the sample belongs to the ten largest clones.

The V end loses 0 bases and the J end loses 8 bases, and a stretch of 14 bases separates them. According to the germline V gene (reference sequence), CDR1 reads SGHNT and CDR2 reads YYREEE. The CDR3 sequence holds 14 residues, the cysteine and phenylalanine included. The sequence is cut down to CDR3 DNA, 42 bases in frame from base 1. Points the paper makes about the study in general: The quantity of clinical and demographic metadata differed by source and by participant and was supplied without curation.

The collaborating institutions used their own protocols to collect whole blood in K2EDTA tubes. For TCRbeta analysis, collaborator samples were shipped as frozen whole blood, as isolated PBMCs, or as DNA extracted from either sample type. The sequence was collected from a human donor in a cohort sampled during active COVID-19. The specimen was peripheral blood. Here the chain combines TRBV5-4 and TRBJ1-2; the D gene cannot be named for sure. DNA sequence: TGTGCCAGCAGCTTGGGTATCGAGCGACGGGGCTACACCTTC. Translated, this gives CASSLGIERRGYTF.